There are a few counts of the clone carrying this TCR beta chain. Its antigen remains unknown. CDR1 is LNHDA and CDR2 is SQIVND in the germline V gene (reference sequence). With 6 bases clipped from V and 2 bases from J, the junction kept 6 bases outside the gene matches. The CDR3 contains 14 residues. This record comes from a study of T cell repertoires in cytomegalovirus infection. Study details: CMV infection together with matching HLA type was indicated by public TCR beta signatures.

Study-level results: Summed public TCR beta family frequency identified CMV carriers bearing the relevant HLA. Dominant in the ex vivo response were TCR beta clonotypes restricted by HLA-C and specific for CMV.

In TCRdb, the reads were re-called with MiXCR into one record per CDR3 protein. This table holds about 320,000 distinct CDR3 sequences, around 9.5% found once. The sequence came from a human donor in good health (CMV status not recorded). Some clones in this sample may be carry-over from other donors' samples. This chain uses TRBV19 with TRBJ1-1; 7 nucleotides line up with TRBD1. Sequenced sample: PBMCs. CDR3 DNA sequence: TGTGCCAGTAGGATGGGACAGATTAACACTGAAGCTTTCTTT. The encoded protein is CASRMGQINTEAFF.